This T cell receptor (beta chain) was retrieved from a study of T-cell reconstitution after alpha-beta-depleted transplantation in children. Notes on the study in general: T-cell counts and diversity at one year post-transplant came mainly from newly produced T cells. It was reported that alpha-beta T cells came from several hundred expanded graft clones (about two months after transplant).

With regard to this clonotype: Its specificity is not known.

Between the trimmed V and J ends, which lost 3 bases and 6 bases, there was a span of 7 bases. Germline CDR1 and CDR2: DFQATT and SNEGSKA (reference sequence). The CDR3 consists of 11 residues. Construction of the TCRbeta library involved unique molecular identifiers. MiXCR, run by TCRdb on the PCR reads, gives a single entry per CDR3 protein. The sample lists roughly 570,000 distinct CDR3 sequences, over 25% occurring once. This specimen consisted of PBMCs, obtained before TCRalphabeta/CD19-depleted stem cell transplant. The origin of this receptor is a boy under three years old with Wiskott-Aldrich syndrome, due to receive a stem cell transplant. V usage is TRBV20-1 and J usage is TRBJ2-3; D call uncertain. CDR3 sequence: CSARTADTQYF. The CDR3, as DNA: TGCAGTGCTAGGACGGCGGATACGCAGTATTTT.